This is a list of T cell receptor beta chains from one sample in a study of blood T cell repertoires in COVID-19. Repertoires were generated with immunoSEQ multiplex PCR, while TCRdb's copy carries only in-frame clones and drops some. The repertoire includes a few hundred thousand clones, roughly four fifths of them detected once, and more than 1% sits in the top ten. Sequenced sample: peripheral blood. All receptors come from a human donor with acute or convalescent COVID-19. The donor label of this sample is uncertain. Each CDR3 is given with its conserved first and last residue. Fields, in order: clone size, J gene, D gene, V gene, CDR3 length, CDR3 protein, CDR3 DNA. A D gene is named only where the DNA matches it firmly. Clone size is not always given. Where it is, it says once, few, many or a class for expanded clones.

clone_size: few
j_call: TRBJ2-2
d_call: -
v_call: TRBV27
cdr3_length: 13
cdr3_aa: CASKITGLGELFF
cdr3_nt: TGTGCCAGCAAAATAACAGGGTTAGGGGAGCTGTTTTTT

clone_size: -
j_call: TRBJ2-1
d_call: -
v_call: TRBV18
cdr3_length: 16
cdr3_aa: CASSPPERRGNNEQFF
cdr3_nt: TGTGCCAGCTCACCACCGGAAAGGAGAGGAAACAATGAGCAGTTCTTC

clone_size: -
j_call: TRBJ2-2
d_call: -
v_call: TRBV5-4
cdr3_length: 15
cdr3_aa: CASSFLQGNTGELFF
cdr3_nt: TGTGCCAGCAGCTTCCTACAGGGGAACACCGGGGAGCTGTTTTTT

clone_size: -
j_call: TRBJ2-3
d_call: TRBD1
v_call: TRBV7-9
cdr3_length: 17
cdr3_aa: CASSLATHRGGADTQYF
cdr3_nt: TGTGCCAGCAGCTTAGCTACGCACAGAGGGGGCGCAGATACGCAGTATTTT

clone_size: -
j_call: TRBJ1-3
d_call: -
v_call: TRBV11-2
cdr3_length: 15
cdr3_aa: CASSYVAFSGNTIYF
cdr3_nt: TGTGCCAGCAGTTACGTGGCTTTCTCTGGAAACACCATATATTTT

clone_size: -
j_call: TRBJ1-2
d_call: -
v_call: TRBV12-3/TRBV12-4
cdr3_length: 13
cdr3_aa: CASSSGFVNGYTF
cdr3_nt: TGTGCCAGCAGTTCAGGGTTTGTCAATGGCTACACCTTC

clone_size: once
j_call: TRBJ2-6
d_call: -
v_call: TRBV11-2
cdr3_length: 15
cdr3_aa: CASRPTGAGANVLTF
cdr3_nt: TGTGCCAGCAGGCCGACAGGTGCTGGGGCCAACGTCCTGACTTTC

clone_size: -
j_call: TRBJ1-5
d_call: TRBD1
v_call: TRBV2
cdr3_length: 16
cdr3_aa: CASSARTGVSNQPQHF
cdr3_nt: TGTGCCAGCAGTGCGCGGACAGGGGTAAGCAATCAGCCCCAGCATTTT

clone_size: -
j_call: TRBJ2-5
d_call: TRBD2
v_call: TRBV19
cdr3_length: 17
cdr3_aa: CASSPNRLAGVPETQYF
cdr3_nt: TGTGCCAGTAGTCCAAACCGACTAGCGGGAGTCCCAGAGACCCAGTACTTC

clone_size: -
j_call: TRBJ1-2
d_call: TRBD1
v_call: TRBV29-1
cdr3_length: 12
cdr3_aa: CSGATGVRGYTF
cdr3_nt: TGCAGCGGCGCGACAGGGGTGAGGGGCTACACCTTC

clone_size: many
j_call: TRBJ1-1
d_call: -
v_call: TRBV6-5
cdr3_length: 15
cdr3_aa: CASSYSVGRRTEAFF
cdr3_nt: TGTGCCAGCAGTTACTCGGTGGGGCGAAGGACTGAAGCTTTCTTT

clone_size: -
j_call: TRBJ1-2
d_call: -
v_call: TRBV7-9
cdr3_length: 12
cdr3_aa: CASSSQGYGYTF
cdr3_nt: TGTGCCAGCAGCTCACAGGGTTATGGCTACACCTTC

clone_size: -
j_call: TRBJ1-2
d_call: TRBD1
v_call: TRBV30
cdr3_length: 16
cdr3_aa: CAWSVFGLGDSYGYTF
cdr3_nt: TGTGCCTGGAGTGTTTTTGGGTTAGGGGACAGCTATGGCTACACCTTC

clone_size: -
j_call: TRBJ1-1
d_call: -
v_call: TRBV21-1
cdr3_length: 19
cdr3_aa: CASSKPTPGQVALNTEAFF
cdr3_nt: TGTGCCAGCAGCAAACCAACACCGGGACAGGTTGCCTTGAACACTGAAGCTTTCTTT

clone_size: -
j_call: TRBJ1-2
d_call: -
v_call: TRBV28
cdr3_length: 16
cdr3_aa: CASSSVTAGKHYGYTF
cdr3_nt: TGTGCCAGCAGTTCCGTGACCGCCGGGAAGCACTATGGCTACACCTTC

clone_size: -
j_call: TRBJ1-4
d_call: -
v_call: TRBV18
cdr3_length: 13
cdr3_aa: CASSPGANEKLFF
cdr3_nt: TGTGCCAGCTCGCCGGGGGCTAATGAAAAACTGTTTTTT

clone_size: -
j_call: TRBJ1-5
d_call: TRBD1
v_call: TRBV7-6
cdr3_length: 16
cdr3_aa: CASSLSAGQTNQPQHF
cdr3_nt: TGTGCCAGCAGCTTATCCGCGGGACAGACAAATCAGCCCCAGCATTTT

clone_size: -
j_call: TRBJ1-6
d_call: -
v_call: TRBV5-1
cdr3_length: 16
cdr3_aa: CASSLNPQGGNSPLHF
cdr3_nt: TGCGCCAGCAGCTTGAATCCCCAGGGAGGTAATTCACCCCTCCACTTT

clone_size: -
j_call: TRBJ1-1
d_call: -
v_call: TRBV11-3
cdr3_length: 13
cdr3_aa: CASSLSQVEEAFF
cdr3_nt: TGTGCCAGCAGCTTAAGCCAGGTCGAAGAAGCTTTCTTT

clone_size: once
j_call: TRBJ2-3
d_call: TRBD1
v_call: TRBV19
cdr3_length: 15
cdr3_aa: CASSGTGNIADTQYF
cdr3_nt: TGTGCCAGTAGTGGGACAGGGAATATTGCAGATACGCAGTATTTT

clone_size: -
j_call: TRBJ2-7
d_call: -
v_call: TRBV30
cdr3_length: 13
cdr3_aa: CAWRGDSPYEQYF
cdr3_nt: TGTGCCTGGAGGGGTGACTCTCCCTACGAGCAGTACTTC

clone_size: -
j_call: TRBJ1-3
d_call: -
v_call: TRBV12-3/TRBV12-4
cdr3_length: 12
cdr3_aa: CASSLQGNTIYF
cdr3_nt: TGTGCCAGCAGTTTGCAGGGAAACACCATATATTTT

clone_size: -
j_call: TRBJ1-2
d_call: TRBD1
v_call: TRBV30
cdr3_length: 13
cdr3_aa: CAWSVQGGYGYTF
cdr3_nt: TGTGCCTGGAGTGTACAGGGGGGCTATGGCTACACCTTC

clone_size: -
j_call: TRBJ1-1
d_call: -
v_call: TRBV28
cdr3_length: 13
cdr3_aa: CASRGPSPTEAFF
cdr3_nt: TGTGCCAGCAGGGGCCCTTCCCCCACTGAAGCTTTCTTT

clone_size: few
j_call: TRBJ1-3
d_call: TRBD1
v_call: TRBV3-1/TRBV3-2
cdr3_length: 15
cdr3_aa: CASSRQGSTGNTIYF
cdr3_nt: TGTGCCAGCAGCCGACAGGGGAGCACTGGAAACACCATATATTTT

clone_size: -
j_call: TRBJ1-2
d_call: -
v_call: TRBV7-9
cdr3_length: 13
cdr3_aa: CASSFEENYGYTF
cdr3_nt: TGTGCCAGCAGCTTCGAGGAAAACTATGGCTACACCTTC

clone_size: few
j_call: TRBJ1-6
d_call: -
v_call: TRBV5-1
cdr3_length: 14
cdr3_aa: CASSFDGWNSPLHF
cdr3_nt: TGCGCCAGCAGCTTTGACGGGTGGAATTCACCCCTCCACTTT

clone_size: -
j_call: TRBJ2-6
d_call: -
v_call: TRBV5-5
cdr3_length: 17
cdr3_aa: CASSFFRGNSGANVLTF
cdr3_nt: TGTGCCAGCAGCTTTTTCAGGGGAAACTCTGGGGCCAACGTCCTGACTTTC

clone_size: -
j_call: TRBJ1-1
d_call: -
v_call: TRBV7-9
cdr3_length: 14
cdr3_aa: CASSFIQTNTEAFF
cdr3_nt: TGTGCCAGCAGCTTCATACAGACGAACACTGAAGCTTTCTTT

clone_size: -
j_call: TRBJ1-1
d_call: -
v_call: TRBV5-1
cdr3_length: 15
cdr3_aa: CASSRNGAANTEAFF
cdr3_nt: TGCGCCAGCAGCCGGAACGGAGCTGCGAACACTGAAGCTTTCTTT

clone_size: once
j_call: TRBJ2-3
d_call: -
v_call: TRBV6-5
cdr3_length: 16
cdr3_aa: CASSYSGSSGADTQYF
cdr3_nt: TGTGCCAGCAGTTACTCGGGGAGTTCAGGGGCAGATACGCAGTATTTT

clone_size: few
j_call: TRBJ2-7
d_call: TRBD1
v_call: TRBV5-1
cdr3_length: 15
cdr3_aa: CASSFWTGTPYEQYF
cdr3_nt: TGCGCCAGCAGCTTTTGGACAGGGACTCCCTACGAGCAGTACTTC

clone_size: few
j_call: TRBJ2-2
d_call: -
v_call: TRBV24-1
cdr3_length: 19
cdr3_aa: CATSDLFSAGNKDTGELFF
cdr3_nt: TGTGCCACCAGTGATTTGTTTTCAGCAGGGAATAAGGACACCGGGGAGCTGTTTTTT

clone_size: -
j_call: TRBJ1-2
d_call: -
v_call: TRBV7-2
cdr3_length: 13
cdr3_aa: CASSPAGTPRYTF
cdr3_nt: TGTGCCAGCAGCCCCGCCGGGACTCCACGCTACACCTTC

clone_size: -
j_call: TRBJ2-5
d_call: -
v_call: TRBV27
cdr3_length: 18
cdr3_aa: CASSLSTLDRTRPETQYF
cdr3_nt: TGTGCCAGCAGTTTATCGACCCTAGACAGGACGAGGCCAGAGACCCAGTACTTC

clone_size: few
j_call: TRBJ1-5
d_call: TRBD1
v_call: TRBV3-1/TRBV3-2
cdr3_length: 14
cdr3_aa: CASSRDRANQPQHF
cdr3_nt: TGTGCCAGCAGCCGGGACAGGGCAAATCAGCCCCAGCATTTT

clone_size: few
j_call: TRBJ1-3
d_call: TRBD1
v_call: TRBV5-1
cdr3_length: 17
cdr3_aa: CASSGTGQSHSGNTIYF
cdr3_nt: TGCGCCAGCAGCGGAACGGGACAGTCACACTCTGGAAACACCATATATTTT